This T cell receptor beta chain emerged from a study of shared clonotypes between healthy human individuals. The V end was cut by 6 bases, the J end by 5 bases, with 16 bases between. The CDR3 covers 14 residues. The germline V gene encodes CDR1 MNHEY and CDR2 SMNVEV (reference sequence). Repertoires were generated with immunoSEQ multiplex PCR, while TCRdb's copy carries only in-frame clones and drops some. The sample has around 2,000,000 clones, about 95% seen once. This clone appeared a few times. CD45RO-negative cells were positively selected for CCR7, leaving out terminally differentiated effector memory CD45RA+ cells.

The chain employs TRBV27 and TRBJ1-1, with D hard to call. The clonotype was recovered from a man aged 18-30 years in good health. The material sequenced was naive CD8+ T cells sorted from blood. The CDR3 region is CASSRAYTVTEAFF. The CDR3 region has the DNA TGTGCCAGCAGCCGGGCCTACACTGTTACTGAAGCTTTCTTT.